The TCR beta chain described here comes from a study of cytomegalovirus exposure and HLA in healthy donors. This clone was found once. Its cognate antigen is unknown. Trimming at V came to 4 bases and at J to 4 bases, leaving 3 bases not matched to a gene. The CDR3 is 15 amino acids. Germline V gene sequence: CDR1 WNHNN, CDR2 SYGVQD (reference sequence). Study-level points and caveats: In vitro work confirmed that a few CMV-associated chains recognize CMV antigens. First-cohort TCR clusters were later found to tend to co-occur in the 130 or so validation repertoires.

Sequenced by immunoSEQ multiplex PCR; TCRdb stores in-frame clones only, minus some. In the table there are more than 90,000 clones, about 91% of which are singletons. This receptor was obtained from a man younger than 35 in good health and CMV-seronegative. This chain joins TRBV10-1 and TRBJ2-7; 14 bases match TRBD2. The sequenced sample consisted of PBMCs. The DNA of the CDR3 is TGCGCCAGCAGTGGACTAGCGGGGGGGTCTTACGAGCAGTACTTC. Translated: CASSGLAGGSYEQYF.